This TCR beta chain was captured in a study of blood T cell repertoires in COVID-19. In the study overall: Acute and convalescent COVID-19 specimens originated in the United States, Italy and Spain.

The germline CDR1 and CDR2 sequences are LNHDA and SQIVND (reference sequence). CDR3 length equals 17 residues. V lost 1 base, J lost 2 bases, and 8 bases stayed unmatched. The assay was immunoSEQ multiplex PCR, and TCRdb's table has in-frame clones only and misses some. Of some 220,000 clones in the sample, 85% were seen once. This clone appeared once. The receptor was isolated from a woman aged 55-75 years with active or convalescent COVID-19. The chain uses TRBV19 and TRBJ2-3; 8 positions agree with TRBD2. Sample: peripheral blood. For the CDR3, the DNA is TGTGCCAGTAGTATAGTAACTAGCGGAGCCTCCACAGATACGCAGTATTTT. Its translation is CASSIVTSGASTDTQYF.